These T cell receptor beta chains were read from a single sample in a study of vaccination and CD4 T cells after COVID-19. These receptors' antigens are unknown. TCRdb reprocessed the PCR reads with MiXCR, giving one entry per CDR3 protein. This sample has 15,000 to 20,000 distinct CDR3 sequences, with approximately 48% found just once. Sequencing used CD4+ T cells from blood, cultured in vitro, obtained before SARS-CoV-2 vaccination. The receptors were sampled from a human donor who had recovered from COVID-19. Each CDR3 is given with its conserved first and last residue. The D gene is left open where the match is weak. Expanded clones are given a class, and other clones once, few, many or no size at all.

-	few	TRBV2	TRBJ2-2	TGTGCCAGCAGTGGGTGGAGAAACACCGGGGAGCTGTTTTTT	CASSGWRNTGELFF
TRBD1	-	TRBV2	TRBJ2-7	TGTGCCAGCAGTGGATGGGACAGGGGTTATCTCTCCTACGAGCAGTACTTC	CASSGWDRGYLSYEQYF
-	-	TRBV11-3	TRBJ2-3	TGTGCCAGCAGCTTAGTTGCCCTTACAGATGATACGCAGTATTTT	CASSLVALTDDTQYF
-	-	TRBV7-8	TRBJ2-7	TGTGCCAGCAGCTTAGCGCGAGACCCCTACTCCTACGAGCAGTACTTC	CASSLARDPYSYEQYF
TRBD1	-	TRBV19	TRBJ2-7	TGTGCCAGTAGTATTCGGACAGGGATCTACGAGCAGTACTTC	CASSIRTGIYEQYF
-	-	TRBV25-1	TRBJ1-1	TGTGCCAGCAGTGACGACAGGCGAGGAGCTTTCTTT	CASSDDRRGAFF
-	-	TRBV10-3	TRBJ1-3	TGTGCCATCAGTGAGGGCTCTGGAAACACCATATATTTT	CAISEGSGNTIYF
-	-	TRBV28	TRBJ1-2	TGTGCCAGCAGTTCTACTCTCTCCCTCACTTATGGCTACACCTTC	CASSSTLSLTYGYTF
-	few	TRBV19	TRBJ1-5	TGTGCCAGTAGTTCAAGCTCGGGACTGCTCAATCAGCCCCAGCATTTT	CASSSSSGLLNQPQHF
TRBD2	few	TRBV20-1	TRBJ2-5	TGCAGTGCTGGAACTAGCGGGAGTAACCCGGAGACCCAGTACTTC	CSAGTSGSNPETQYF
TRBD2	few	TRBV7-6	TRBJ2-5	TGTGCCAGCAGCTTAGTAACTAGCGGGCCCATCGAGACCCAGTACTTC	CASSLVTSGPIETQYF
TRBD1	-	TRBV10-3	TRBJ1-5	TGTGCCATCAGTGAGCCGACCCGACAGGGTTCGCATCAGCCCCAGCATTTT	CAISEPTRQGSHQPQHF
-	-	TRBV6-1	TRBJ1-5	TGTGCCAGCAGTGGGCGGGGCAGTCGAAATAGCAATCAGCCCCAGCATTTT	CASSGRGSRNSNQPQHF
-	-	TRBV19	TRBJ2-1	TGTGCCAGTAGTATAGAGGGGGGGACAGGCACCTACAATGAGCAGTTCTTC	CASSIEGGTGTYNEQFF
TRBD2	-	TRBV5-1	TRBJ2-3	TGCGCCAGCAGCGCCGGGGGGGCCCCAGATACGCAGTATTTT	CASSAGGAPDTQYF
-	-	TRBV19	TRBJ1-2	TGTGCCAGTAGCCACGGTCTTAACTATGGCTACACCTTC	CASSHGLNYGYTF
TRBD1	few	TRBV7-6	TRBJ2-5	TGTGCCAGCAGCTTAGTAGGGGGCAGTGAGACCCAGTACTTC	CASSLVGGSETQYF
TRBD2	once	TRBV7-9	TRBJ2-2	TGTGCCAGCAGCTTCGGGACTAGTTCGAACACCGGGGAGCTGTTTTTT	CASSFGTSSNTGELFF
TRBD2	-	TRBV7-3	TRBJ2-2	TGTGCCAGCAGTCTTGGACTAGCGGGCAACACCGGGGAGCTGTTTTTT	CASSLGLAGNTGELFF
TRBD1	few	TRBV19	TRBJ2-7	TGTGCCAGTAGTAAGGGGACAGGGGCTCGCGAGCAGTACTTC	CASSKGTGAREQYF
-	-	TRBV20-1	TRBJ2-5	TGCAGTGCTAGAGATCTCGTGCAGGGGGAGACCCAGTACTTC	CSARDLVQGETQYF
-	-	TRBV5-4	TRBJ2-7	TGTGCCAGCAGCTTGGACACTTCCTACGAGCAGTACTTC	CASSLDTSYEQYF
TRBD1	-	TRBV20-1	TRBJ2-1	TGCAGGGTAACCGGGACAGGGGTTTCGGATGAGCAGTTCTTC	CRVTGTGVSDEQFF
TRBD1	-	TRBV7-9	TRBJ2-2	TGTGCCAGCAGCTTCAGGACAGGGGCGAACACCGGGGAGCTGTTTTTT	CASSFRTGANTGELFF
-	-	TRBV29-1	TRBJ2-2	TGCAGCGTTGGTGGACCGCAGGGGGAGCTGTTTTTT	CSVGGPQGELFF
TRBD2	-	TRBV6-5	TRBJ2-7	TGTGCCAGCAGTTCACTAGCGGGGACCTACGAGCAGTACTTC	CASSSLAGTYEQYF
TRBD2	few	TRBV20-1	TRBJ2-7	TGCAGTGCTAGAGATCTCCTAGCGGGGCTCGCCCAGGAGCAGTACTTC	CSARDLLAGLAQEQYF
-	-	TRBV28	TRBJ1-5	TGTGCCAGCAGTTTGATTCCCCAGGGTAAATATAGCAATCAGCCCCAGCATTTT	CASSLIPQGKYSNQPQHF
-	few	TRBV7-3	TRBJ2-3	TGTGCCAGCAGCTTAACGGCGTTAGGCGATACGCAGTATTTT	CASSLTALGDTQYF
-	-	TRBV6-1	TRBJ1-2	TGTGCCAGCAGTGAAATGGGGAACTATGGCTACACCTTC	CASSEMGNYGYTF
-	-	TRBV28	TRBJ2-7	TGTGCCAGCACGAGGGGGGATGGGTACGAGCAGTACTTC	CASTRGDGYEQYF